The 5 T cell receptor beta chains presented below share a single source sample, sequenced in a study of T cell responses to AZD1222 COVID-19 vaccine. Profiled with immunoSEQ multiplex PCR; TCRdb holds only in-frame clones, not every one. The sample gives roughly 130,000 clones, about 90% of which show up once; 1.9% is in the top ten. The source material was peripheral blood, sampled on day 0 of AZD1222 vaccination. These receptor sequences come from an adult in good health.

V and J are TRBV5-1 and TRBJ2-3, with unresolved D. The CDR3 contains 14 residues. The V gene's germline CDR1 is SGHRS and CDR2 YFSETQ. The germline V and J ends were trimmed by 0 bases and 7 bases, with 12 bases remaining between them. CDR3: CASSLGRKTYTQYF. The CDR3 DNA reads as TGCGCCAGCAGCTTGGGACGGAAGACCTATACGCAGTATTTT.

This clone was counted a single time. V gene TRBV19 combines with J gene TRBJ2-2; 9 bases fit TRBD1. V lost 6 bases to trimming and J lost 4 bases; unmatched junction nucleotides: 3. The CDR3 runs 14 residues. Germline CDR1 and CDR2: LNHDA and SQIVND (reference sequence). The CDR3 DNA reads TGTGCCAGTAGGGACAGGGGCGGCACCGGGGAGCTGTTTTTT. Protein product: CASRDRGGTGELFF.

In its sample, this clone is medium-sized. The V gene is TRBV7-3, the J gene TRBJ2-2, with D perhaps TRBD2 (6 bases). The germline V gene encodes CDR1 SGHTA and CDR2 FQGTGA. Deletions cut 1 base from V and 0 bases from J, with 15 bases between. The CDR3 length is 18 residues. CDR3 region: CASSLNAGRYANTGELFF. CDR3 sequence (DNA): TGTGCCAGCAGCTTAAACGCGGGACGGTACGCGAACACCGGGGAGCTGTTTTTT.

This clone was counted a single time. The chain recombines TRBV27 with TRBJ1-1, with a tentative D call TRBD1 (5 bases). Trimming removed 6 bases from V and 7 bases from J, with 9 bases in between. Germline values: CDR1 MNHEY, CDR2 SMNVEV (reference sequence). The CDR3 extends over 11 amino acids. CDR3 bases: TGTGCCAGCAGACACAGGAATGAAGCTTTCTTT. Residues: CASRHRNEAFF.

V is TRBV7-9 and J is TRBJ1-5, with 8 bases matching TRBD1. The germline V gene encodes CDR1 SEHNR and CDR2 FQNEAQ (reference sequence). Trimming at V came to 5 bases and at J to 7 bases, leaving 4 bases not matched to a gene. There are 13 residues in the CDR3. CDR3 nucleotides: TGTGCCAGCAGCACAGACAGGGGACAGCCCCAGCATTTT. Its protein product is CASSTDRGQPQHF.